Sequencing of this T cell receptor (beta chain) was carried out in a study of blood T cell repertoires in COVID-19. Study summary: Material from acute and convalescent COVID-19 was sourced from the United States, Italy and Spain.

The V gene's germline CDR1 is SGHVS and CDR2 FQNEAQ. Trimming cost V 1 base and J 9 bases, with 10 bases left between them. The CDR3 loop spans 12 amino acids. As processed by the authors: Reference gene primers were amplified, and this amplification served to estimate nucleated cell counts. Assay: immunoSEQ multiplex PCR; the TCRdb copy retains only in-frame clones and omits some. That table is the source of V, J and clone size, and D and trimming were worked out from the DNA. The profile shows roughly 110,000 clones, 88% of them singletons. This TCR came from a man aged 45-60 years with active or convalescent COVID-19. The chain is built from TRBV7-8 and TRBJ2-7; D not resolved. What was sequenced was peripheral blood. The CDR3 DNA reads TGTGCCAGCAGCTTAGTGGGCAACGGGCAGTACTTC. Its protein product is CASSLVGNGQYF.